The subject of this entry is one T cell receptor beta chain. As yet, its antigen is unknown. This record comes from a study of a mutant IDH1 vaccine in newly diagnosed glioma. Overall study context: Treated patients were around 60% male, around 40% female, mean age approximately 40 years.

Time point described: week 23, last vaccination. Alongside topical imiquimod, each dose of vaccine comprised 300 ug of mutant IDH1 20-mer peptide. The assay was immunoSEQ multiplex PCR, and TCRdb's table has in-frame clones only and misses some. The sample shows approximately 82,000 clones, around 85% of them seen only once. The receptor was isolated from a woman in her fifties or sixties with glioma. Sequencing was performed on PBMCs, taken from a glioma patient whose treatment included an IDH1 peptide vaccine.

CDR3 nucleotide sequence: TGTGCCAGTAGTATAGTCGGTAGGAGTCAGGGGGTGAATCAGCCCCAGCATTTT. Translation: CASSIVGRSQGVNQPQHF. The chain has TRBV19 and TRBJ1-5, with 7 bases aligning to TRBD1. The CDR3 has 18 residues. J lost 4 bases, V lost 1 base, and 13 bases had no gene match. The germline V gene has CDR1 LNHDA and CDR2 SQIVND (reference sequence).